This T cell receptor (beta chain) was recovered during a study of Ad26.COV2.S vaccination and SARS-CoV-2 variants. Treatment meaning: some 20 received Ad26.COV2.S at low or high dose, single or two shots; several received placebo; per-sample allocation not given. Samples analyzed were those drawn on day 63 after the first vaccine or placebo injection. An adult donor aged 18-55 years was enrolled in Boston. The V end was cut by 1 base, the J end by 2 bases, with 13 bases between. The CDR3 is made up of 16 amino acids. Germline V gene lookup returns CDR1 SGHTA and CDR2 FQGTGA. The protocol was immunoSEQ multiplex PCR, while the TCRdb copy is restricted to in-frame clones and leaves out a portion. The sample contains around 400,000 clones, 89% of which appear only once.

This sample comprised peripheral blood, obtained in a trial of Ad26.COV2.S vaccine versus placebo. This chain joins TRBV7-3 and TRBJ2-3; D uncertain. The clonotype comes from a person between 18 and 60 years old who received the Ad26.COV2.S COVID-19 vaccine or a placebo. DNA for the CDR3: TGTGCCAGCAGCTTAAATCCTACGGCGCACACAGATACGCAGTATTTT. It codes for CASSLNPTAHTDTQYF.